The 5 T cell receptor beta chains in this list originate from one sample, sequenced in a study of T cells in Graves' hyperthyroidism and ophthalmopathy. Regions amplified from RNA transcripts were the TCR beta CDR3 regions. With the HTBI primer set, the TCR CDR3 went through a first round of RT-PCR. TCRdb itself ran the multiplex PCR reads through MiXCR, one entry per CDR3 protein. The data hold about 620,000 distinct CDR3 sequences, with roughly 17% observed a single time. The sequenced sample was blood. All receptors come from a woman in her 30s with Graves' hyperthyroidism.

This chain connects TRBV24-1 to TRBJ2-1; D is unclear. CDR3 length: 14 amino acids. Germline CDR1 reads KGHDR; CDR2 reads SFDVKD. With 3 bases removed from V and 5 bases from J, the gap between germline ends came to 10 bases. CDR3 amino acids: CATSDLVVDNEQFF. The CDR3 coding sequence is TGTGCCACCAGTGATCTCGTAGTAGACAATGAGCAGTTCTTC.

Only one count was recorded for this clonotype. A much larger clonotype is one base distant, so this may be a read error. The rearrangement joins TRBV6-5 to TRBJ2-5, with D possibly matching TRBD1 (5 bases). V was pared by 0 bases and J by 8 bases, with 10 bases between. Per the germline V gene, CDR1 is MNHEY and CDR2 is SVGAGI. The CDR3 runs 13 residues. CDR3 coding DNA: TGTGCCAGCAGTTACTCGGAAACAGGAACCCAGTACTTC. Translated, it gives CASSYSETGTQYF.

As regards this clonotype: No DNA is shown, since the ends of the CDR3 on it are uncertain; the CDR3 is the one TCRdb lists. The CDR3 loop is CASSSFSVPAPFRGRSGGYTF. The chain links TRBV5-6 to TRBJ1-2; TRBD1 was called by the table and not checked on the DNA. The CDR3 is made up of 21 amino acids, end residues included. The germline V gene has CDR1 SGHDT and CDR2 YYEEEE.

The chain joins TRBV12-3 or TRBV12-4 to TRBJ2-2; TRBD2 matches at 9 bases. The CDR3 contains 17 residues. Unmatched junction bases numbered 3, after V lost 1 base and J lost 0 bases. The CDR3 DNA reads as TGTGCCAGCAGTTTAGGAGGCGGGAGGGCGAACACCGGGGAGCTGTTTTTT. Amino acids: CASSLGGGRANTGELFF.

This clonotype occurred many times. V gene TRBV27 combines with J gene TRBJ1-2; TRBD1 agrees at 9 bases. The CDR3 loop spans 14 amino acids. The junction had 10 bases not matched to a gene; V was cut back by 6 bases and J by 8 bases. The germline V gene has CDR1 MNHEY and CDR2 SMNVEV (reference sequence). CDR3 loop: CASRPRGQGYGYTF. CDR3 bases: TGTGCCAGCAGACCCCGGGGACAGGGTTACGGCTACACCTTC.